The entry that follows covers one TCR beta chain sequence. Assay: immunoSEQ multiplex PCR; the TCRdb copy retains only in-frame clones and omits some. This sample carries about 20,000 clones, over 95% of them seen once, and the ten largest clones take 0.15% to 0.2%. This sample was taken from a study of T cells after posttransplantation cyclophosphamide. Cells defined as naive were viable CD3+CD4+ or CD3+CD8+ and CCR7+CD45RA+CD45RO-CD95-CD27+CD28+. The CDR3 length is 15 residues. V trimming: 4 bases; J trimming: 7 bases; junction bases outside the gene matches: 6. Germline V lookup: CDR1 SGHRS, CDR2 YFSETQ.

This chain uses TRBV5-1 with TRBJ2-1, with 12 bases fitting TRBD1. This sequence was found in a man aged 40-55 years in good health, CMV-negative, and a related stem cell transplant donor. Specimen: naive CD4+ T cells sorted from PBMCs. This chain's CDR3 is CASSQSGQGANEQFF. The DNA of the CDR3 is TGCGCCAGCAGCCAGTCGGGACAGGGGGCGAATGAGCAGTTCTTC.